The sample holds many counts of the clone carrying this TCR beta chain. This specimen comes from a study of Graves' ophthalmopathy and Graves' hyperthyroidism. The sequenced template was RNA, covering the TCR beta CDR3 region. Scientists carried out first-round RT-PCR using HTBI primers and then a second-round multiplex PCR. TCRdb fed the multiplex PCR reads into MiXCR, producing one record per CDR3 protein. The sample contains under 350,000 distinct CDR3 sequences, about a sixth of which appear only once. This CDR3 spans 16 amino acids. The V end was cut by 2 bases, the J end by 2 bases, with 11 bases between. Germline-derived CDR1 and CDR2 are SGHRS and YFSETQ.

Sequenced: peripheral blood. The receptor was derived from an adult man with Graves' ophthalmopathy. The V call is TRBV5-1, the J call TRBJ2-6, with TRBD2 as a possible D gene (6 bases). CDR3 protein: CASSLGGTAGANVLTF. CDR3 sequence (DNA): TGCGCCAGCAGCTTAGGAGGGACCGCTGGGGCCAACGTCCTGACTTTC.